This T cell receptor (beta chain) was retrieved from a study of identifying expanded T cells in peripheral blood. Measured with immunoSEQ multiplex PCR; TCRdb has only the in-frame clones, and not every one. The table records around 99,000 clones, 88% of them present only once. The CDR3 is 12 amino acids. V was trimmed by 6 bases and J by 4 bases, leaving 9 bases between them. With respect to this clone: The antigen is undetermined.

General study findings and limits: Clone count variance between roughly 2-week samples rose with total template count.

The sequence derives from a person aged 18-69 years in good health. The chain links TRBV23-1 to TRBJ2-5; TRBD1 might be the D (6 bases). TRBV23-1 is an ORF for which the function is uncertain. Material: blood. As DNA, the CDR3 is TGCGCCAGCAGACTCAGGGGAGAGACCCAGTACTTC. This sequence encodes CASRLRGETQYF.